This is a list of T cell receptor beta chains from one sample in a study of identical twins. TCRdb called the 5' RACE reads again in MiXCR, with one record for every CDR3 protein. The sample includes approximately 690,000 distinct CDR3 sequences, over 5% of them seen just once. Sequencing was carried out using naive T cells sorted from blood. The receptors originated from a man aged 18 to 29 in good health. The CDR3 runs from the conserved cysteine through the conserved F or W. A D gene is named only where the DNA matches it firmly. Size is stated for part of the rows, as once, few or many counts, or as a class when the clone is expanded.

size	D	length	V	J	CDR3	DNA
many	TRBD2	14	TRBV10-3	TRBJ2-1	CAISEAGVSHEQFF	TGTGCCATCAGTGAGGCGGGGGTTTCGCATGAGCAGTTCTTC
many	NA	13	TRBV29-1	TRBJ2-2	CSAPTAQTGELFF	TGCAGCGCCCCCACAGCGCAGACCGGGGAGCTGTTTTTT
many	NA	15	TRBV7-2	TRBJ1-1	CASSSKYGGGLKAFF	TGTGCCAGCAGCTCCAAGTACGGTGGGGGGTTAAAAGCTTTCTTT
many	TRBD2	14	TRBV15	TRBJ2-7	CATPAREEDYEQYF	TGTGCCACCCCGGCGCGGGAGGAAGACTACGAGCAGTACTTC
many	TRBD1	15	TRBV9	TRBJ1-5	CASSPGDRDNQPQHF	TGTGCCAGCAGCCCGGGGGACAGGGACAATCAGCCCCAGCATTTT
many	NA	12	TRBV7-2	TRBJ2-7	CASSLNPYEQYF	TGTGCCAGCAGCTTAAATCCTTACGAGCAGTACTTC
many	NA	12	TRBV29-1	TRBJ1-1	CSGRPPNTEAFF	TGCAGCGGTCGACCTCCGAACACTGAAGCTTTCTTT
few	NA	19	TRBV24-1	TRBJ2-2	CAPMGGYGPPGVETGELFF	TGTGCCCCGATGGGCGGCTATGGTCCCCCGGGAGTGGAGACCGGGGAGCTGTTTTTT
many	NA	15	TRBV5-1	TRBJ2-5	CASSLDGTKQETQYF	TGCGCCAGCAGCTTGGACGGGACCAAGCAAGAGACCCAGTACTTC
many	TRBD2	15	TRBV5-5	TRBJ2-5	CASSLTSGSMETQYF	TGTGCCAGCAGCTTGACTAGCGGGAGTATGGAGACCCAGTACTTC
many	TRBD1	14	TRBV7-9	TRBJ2-7	CASSLEVTGREQYF	TGTGCCAGCAGCTTAGAGGTGACAGGGCGCGAGCAGTACTTC
many	TRBD2	14	TRBV5-1	TRBJ2-7	CASSEEAGVYEQYF	TGCGCCAGCAGCGAAGAAGCGGGAGTTTACGAGCAGTACTTC
NA	NA	14	TRBV5-1	TRBJ1-3	CASSLNLGGNTIYF	TGCGCCAGCAGCTTGAACTTAGGAGGAAACACCATATATTTT
NA	TRBD2	16	TRBV5-1	TRBJ2-1	CASSLAASGDAGEQFF	TGCGCCAGCAGCTTGGCGGCTAGCGGAGACGCCGGTGAGCAGTTCTTC
many	NA	14	TRBV5-1	TRBJ1-1	CASSLASRNTEAFF	TGCGCCAGCAGCTTGGCCAGCCGGAACACTGAAGCTTTCTTT
many	TRBD2	15	TRBV27	TRBJ2-1	CASSPRTSANNEQFF	TGTGCCAGCAGTCCCCGGACTAGCGCCAACAATGAGCAGTTCTTC
many	NA	11	TRBV29-1	TRBJ2-1	CSVEVLNEQFF	TGCAGCGTTGAAGTTTTGAATGAGCAGTTCTTC
many	NA	13	TRBV2	TRBJ1-1	CASLGHTNTEAFF	TGTGCCAGCCTGGGACACACGAACACTGAAGCTTTCTTT
NA	NA	15	TRBV7-9	TRBJ2-5	CASSPLERVQETQYF	TGTGCCAGCAGCCCGCTGGAACGGGTTCAAGAGACCCAGTACTTC
many	TRBD1	15	TRBV28	TRBJ2-1	CASSSEGQGVWKQFF	TGTGCCAGCAGTTCCGAGGGACAGGGGGTTTGGAAACAGTTCTTC
many	NA	16	TRBV20-1	TRBJ1-1	CSSGVGPSLMNTEAFF	TGCAGCAGCGGGGTTGGGCCCAGCCTAATGAACACTGAAGCTTTCTTT
many	NA	13	TRBV6-1	TRBJ1-1	CASSATGNTEAFF	TGTGCCAGCAGTGCTACAGGTAACACTGAAGCTTTCTTT
NA	NA	13	TRBV20-1	TRBJ1-5	CSAPDRDNQPQHF	TGCAGTGCTCCGGACAGAGACAATCAGCCCCAGCATTTT
many	TRBD2	17	TRBV5-1	TRBJ2-1	CASSLGLAGVAYNEQFF	TGCGCCAGCAGCCTAGGACTAGCGGGAGTCGCGTACAATGAGCAGTTCTTC
many	NA	15	TRBV7-9	TRBJ1-5	CASSFGQPDNQPQHF	TGTGCCAGCAGCTTCGGACAGCCCGACAATCAGCCCCAGCATTTT
many	NA	14	TRBV7-9	TRBJ1-3	CASSLSQAGNTIYF	TGTGCCAGCAGCTTATCGCAGGCTGGAAACACCATATATTTT
NA	NA	16	TRBV27	TRBJ1-5	CASRGVRGPSNQPQHF	TGTGCCAGCAGGGGAGTCCGGGGCCCTAGCAATCAGCCCCAGCATTTT
many	TRBD2	15	TRBV5-1	TRBJ2-1	CASRAGLVAYNEQFF	TGCGCCAGCAGGGCGGGACTAGTCGCCTACAATGAGCAGTTCTTC
NA	TRBD2	17	TRBV6-5	TRBJ2-1	CASSYSTSGLIYNEQFF	TGTGCCAGCAGTTACTCGACTAGCGGGCTCATCTACAATGAGCAGTTCTTC
few	NA	14	TRBV24-1	TRBJ1-5	CATSDLRDGGPQHF	TGTGCCACCAGTGATTTGCGTGACGGGGGGCCCCAGCATTTT
many	NA	19	TRBV5-1	TRBJ2-2	CASTHKPLSGRGNTGELFF	TGCGCCAGCACCCACAAACCCCTCAGTGGAAGAGGGAACACCGGGGAGCTGTTTTTT
NA	NA	13	TRBV6-5	TRBJ1-5	CASSYTAGQPQHF	TGTGCCAGCAGTTACACGGCGGGACAGCCCCAGCATTTT
NA	NA	15	TRBV6-2/TRBV6-3	TRBJ2-2	CASSYHSLNTGELFF	TGTGCCAGCAGTTATCACTCGCTGAACACCGGGGAGCTGTTTTTT
many	TRBD2	15	TRBV29-1	TRBJ2-1	CSVEGGGGRALGQFF	TGCAGCGTTGAAGGGGGAGGCGGGAGGGCCCTCGGGCAGTTCTTC
few	TRBD1	17	TRBV4-2	TRBJ1-2	CASSQEMGTGDNYGYTF	TGTGCCAGCAGCCAAGAAATGGGGACAGGAGATAACTATGGCTACACCTTC
few	TRBD1	16	TRBV12-3/TRBV12-4	TRBJ1-2	CASSSRDRAIGYGYTF	TGTGCCAGCAGCTCCCGGGACAGGGCTATCGGCTATGGCTACACCTTC
many	NA	15	TRBV4-1	TRBJ2-5	CASSQDRVNWETQYF	TGCGCCAGCAGCCAAGATCGGGTTAATTGGGAGACCCAGTACTTC
NA	NA	14	TRBV5-1	TRBJ2-5	CASSPTGTGETQYF	TGCGCCAGCAGCCCAACAGGGACCGGGGAGACCCAGTACTTC
many	NA	15	TRBV29-1	TRBJ2-3	CSGSRVGGGTDTQYF	TGCAGCGGCTCACGGGTCGGGGGAGGCACAGATACGCAGTATTTT
many	NA	12	TRBV5-1	TRBJ2-1	CASSQGARGQFF	TGCGCCAGCAGTCAGGGCGCCCGGGGGCAGTTCTTC
NA	TRBD2	16	TRBV3-1	TRBJ2-3	CASSPLAGGNTDTQYF	TGTGCCAGCAGCCCGCTAGCGGGAGGGAACACAGATACGCAGTATTTT
many	NA	15	TRBV25-1	TRBJ1-1	CASSGGRNMNTEAFF	TGTGCCAGCAGTGGCGGACGGAACATGAACACTGAAGCTTTCTTT
many	TRBD1	16	TRBV7-6	TRBJ1-5	CASSTGTGPSNQPQHF	TGTGCCAGCAGCACCGGGACAGGCCCCTCCAATCAGCCCCAGCATTTT
few	TRBD1	15	TRBV4-1	TRBJ2-2	CASSPTGADTGELFF	TGCGCCAGCAGCCCGACAGGGGCCGACACCGGGGAGCTGTTTTTT
NA	NA	16	TRBV29-1	TRBJ2-1	CSVEGPQGGSFHEQFF	TGCAGCGTTGAAGGTCCGCAGGGAGGATCGTTCCATGAGCAGTTCTTC
many	TRBD1	15	TRBV20-1	TRBJ2-1	CSAKTDRVSYNEQFF	TGCAGTGCTAAGACGGACAGGGTTTCCTACAATGAGCAGTTCTTC
once	TRBD1	14	TRBV7-8	TRBJ1-2	CASSRDRTDYGYTF	TGTGCCAGCAGCCGGGACAGAACAGACTATGGCTACACCTTC
many	TRBD2	13	TRBV20-1	TRBJ2-1	CSAPPSGINEQFF	TGCAGTGCTCCGCCTAGCGGGATCAATGAGCAGTTCTTC
many	NA	14	TRBV12-3/TRBV12-4	TRBJ2-1	CASSSQTGSSEQFF	TGTGCCAGCAGTTCACAGACAGGTAGTAGTGAGCAGTTCTTC
NA	TRBD1	13	TRBV18	TRBJ2-5	CASRDRGDETQYF	TGTGCCAGCCGGGACAGGGGGGACGAGACCCAGTACTTC
many	NA	14	TRBV12-3/TRBV12-4	TRBJ2-1	CASSFRGWKNEQFF	TGTGCCAGCAGTTTCCGCGGTTGGAAAAATGAGCAGTTCTTC
many	TRBD2	15	TRBV5-5	TRBJ2-5	CASSFGLAGQETQYF	TGTGCCAGCAGCTTCGGACTAGCGGGCCAAGAGACCCAGTACTTC
NA	NA	15	TRBV6-1	TRBJ2-7	CASRMYRGQDYEQYF	TGTGCCAGCAGAATGTATCGGGGACAAGATTACGAGCAGTACTTC
few	NA	16	TRBV12-3/TRBV12-4	TRBJ2-6	CASRIGVPAGANVLTF	TGTGCCAGCAGAATCGGGGTTCCGGCCGGGGCCAACGTCCTGACTTTC
many	NA	12	TRBV10-3	TRBJ1-1	CAIREDSTEAFF	TGTGCCATCAGGGAGGACAGCACTGAAGCTTTCTTT
many	TRBD1	14	TRBV20-1	TRBJ1-5	CSAGDSKIGQPQHF	TGCAGTGCCGGGGACAGTAAGATTGGTCAGCCCCAGCATTTT
many	NA	16	TRBV12-3/TRBV12-4	TRBJ2-3	CASSLFGGPPTDTQYF	TGTGCCAGCAGTTTGTTCGGCGGACCACCCACAGATACGCAGTATTTT